The clone carrying this TCR beta chain was seen many times. This specimen belongs to a study of T cells in Graves' hyperthyroidism and ophthalmopathy. V lost 0 bases and J 3 bases, leaving 6 bases between the germline ends. Germline V gives CDR1 LNHNV, CDR2 YYDKDF (reference sequence). This CDR3 is 13 amino acids long. TCR beta CDR3 regions were amplified from RNA transcripts. Primed by the HTBI set, a first-round RT-PCR was run on the TCR CDR3. TCRdb re-analysed the multiplex PCR reads in MiXCR, keeping a single row per CDR3 protein. The sample comprises roughly 500,000 distinct CDR3 sequences, over 11% of which are singletons, and approximately 5.7% rests with the top ten.

The chain recombines TRBV15 with TRBJ2-7, with no clear D. This receptor was taken from a woman aged 25-40 years with Graves' hyperthyroidism that later progressed to Graves' ophthalmopathy. Sequences were obtained from blood. CDR3 coding DNA: TGTGCCACCAGCAGAGATACGGGCTACGAGCAGTACTTC. As protein: CATSRDTGYEQYF.